The source of this TCR beta chain is a study of cytomegalovirus exposure and HLA in healthy donors. The study's findings and limits: High sensitivity and specificity were reportedly achieved when the classifier diagnosed cytomegalovirus status. Sequencing depth roughly uniform across donors was assumed in presence/absence analyses. The sole available immune exposure information was CMV serostatus. Later analysis showed TCR association rates varying by HLA locus, highest for DRB1 and lowest for HLA-C.

A multiplex PCR was run with 60 Vbeta primers and 13 Jbeta primers. Some clones are missing from TCRdb's copy, which holds only in-frame ones; the method was immunoSEQ multiplex PCR. Of 150,000 or so clones in the sample, around 83% are singletons; the top ten hold 7% to 9%. This CDR3 has 14 residues. V dropped 5 bases and J dropped 2; count of bases not matched to a gene: 7. In germline, CDR1 is GTSNPN, CDR2 SVGIG (reference sequence). Of note for this clone: Its specificity is unknown.

Sequencing was carried out using PBMCs. V and J are TRBV30 and TRBJ2-7, with 9 bases aligning to TRBD2. The clonotype comes from a male donor in good health and CMV-seropositive. The CDR3: CAWLSGRKPYEQYF. The CDR3, as DNA: TGTGCCTGGTTAAGCGGGAGGAAACCCTACGAGCAGTACTTC.